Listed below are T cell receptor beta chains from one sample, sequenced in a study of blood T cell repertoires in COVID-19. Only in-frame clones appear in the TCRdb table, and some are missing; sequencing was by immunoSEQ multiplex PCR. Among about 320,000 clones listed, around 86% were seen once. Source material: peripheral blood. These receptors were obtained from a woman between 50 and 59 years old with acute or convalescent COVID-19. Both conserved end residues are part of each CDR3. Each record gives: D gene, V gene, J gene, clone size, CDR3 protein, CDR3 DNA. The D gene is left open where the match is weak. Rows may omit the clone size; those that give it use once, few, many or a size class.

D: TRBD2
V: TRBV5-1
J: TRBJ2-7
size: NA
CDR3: CASSLEVAGDYEQYF
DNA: TGCGCCAGCAGCTTGGAAGTAGCGGGGGACTACGAGCAGTACTTC

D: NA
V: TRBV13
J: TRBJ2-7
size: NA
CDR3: CASSSAVAGEQYF
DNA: TGTGCCAGCAGCTCCGCAGTGGCGGGCGAGCAGTACTTC

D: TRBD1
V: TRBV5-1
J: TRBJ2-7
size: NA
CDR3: CASSFTGDYEQYF
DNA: TGCGCCAGCAGCTTCACAGGGGACTACGAGCAGTACTTC

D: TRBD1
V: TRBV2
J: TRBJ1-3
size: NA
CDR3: CATLTGSSYSGNTIYF
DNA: TGTGCCACCCTGACAGGGTCCTCTTACTCTGGAAACACCATATATTTT

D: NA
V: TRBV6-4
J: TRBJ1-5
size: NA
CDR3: CASRFIRDTSDQPQHF
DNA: TGTGCCAGCAGATTTATCCGGGACACATCCGATCAGCCCCAGCATTTT

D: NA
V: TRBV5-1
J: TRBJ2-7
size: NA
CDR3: CASSLDSWSGEQYF
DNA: TGCGCCAGCAGCTTGGACTCCTGGTCGGGCGAGCAGTACTTC

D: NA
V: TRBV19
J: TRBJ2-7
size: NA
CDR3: CASSRRAEVSYEQYF
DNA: TGTGCCAGTAGTCGGCGGGCGGAGGTGTCCTACGAGCAGTACTTC

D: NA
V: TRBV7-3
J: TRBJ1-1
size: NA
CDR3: CASSFRGSGAEAFF
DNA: TGTGCCAGCAGCTTCCGGGGTTCAGGCGCTGAAGCTTTCTTT

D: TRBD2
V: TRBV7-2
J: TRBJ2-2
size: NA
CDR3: CASSTALAGTGELFF
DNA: TGTGCCAGCAGCACCGCACTAGCGGGCACCGGGGAGCTGTTTTTT

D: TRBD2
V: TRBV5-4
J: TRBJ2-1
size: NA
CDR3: CASSLPAGGNEQFF
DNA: TGTGCCAGCAGCCTCCCAGCGGGAGGCAATGAGCAGTTCTTC

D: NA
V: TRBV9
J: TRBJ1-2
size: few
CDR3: CASSVAGGSYGYTF
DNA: TGTGCCAGCAGCGTAGCCGGGGGATCCTATGGCTACACCTTC

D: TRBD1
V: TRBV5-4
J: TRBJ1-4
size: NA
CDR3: CASSLYRGTNEKLFF
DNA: TGTGCCAGCAGCTTGTACAGGGGCACTAATGAAAAACTGTTTTTT

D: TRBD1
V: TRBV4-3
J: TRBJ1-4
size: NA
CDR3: CASSQAEAQGDEKLFF
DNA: TGCGCCAGCAGCCAAGCTGAGGCACAGGGGGATGAAAAACTGTTTTTT

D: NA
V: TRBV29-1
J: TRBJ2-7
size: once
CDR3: CSVGGQYSSYEQYF
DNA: TGCAGCGTTGGTGGACAGTATAGCTCCTACGAGCAGTACTTC

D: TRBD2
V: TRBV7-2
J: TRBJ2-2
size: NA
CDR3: CASSLIAGYTGELFF
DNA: TGTGCCAGCAGCTTAATAGCGGGATACACCGGGGAGCTGTTTTTT

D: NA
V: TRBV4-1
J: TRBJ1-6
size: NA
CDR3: CASSQDPQAFSPLHF
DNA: TGCGCCAGCAGCCAAGATCCACAGGCATTTTCACCCCTCCACTTT

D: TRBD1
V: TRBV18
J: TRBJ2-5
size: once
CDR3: CASSADRVPQETQYF
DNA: TGTGCCAGCTCAGCCGACAGGGTCCCCCAAGAGACCCAGTACTTC

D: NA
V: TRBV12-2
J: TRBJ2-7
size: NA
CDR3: CASRFALLGQYF
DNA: TGTGCAAGTCGCTTTGCTTTGCTAGGGCAGTACTTC

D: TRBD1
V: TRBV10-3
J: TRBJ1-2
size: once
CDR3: CATYPQTGKGSYGYTF
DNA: TGTGCCACCTATCCGCAGACAGGGAAAGGATCCTATGGCTACACCTTC

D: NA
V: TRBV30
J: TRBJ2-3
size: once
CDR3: CAWGGGGADTQYF
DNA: TGTGCCTGGGGGGGAGGTGGGGCAGATACGCAGTATTTT

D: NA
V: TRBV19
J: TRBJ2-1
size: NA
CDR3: CASSIVRGGGNRYNEQFF
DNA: TGTGCCAGTAGTATAGTAAGGGGGGGAGGAAACAGGTACAATGAGCAGTTCTTC

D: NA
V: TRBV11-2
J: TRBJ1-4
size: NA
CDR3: CASSLAPGSAYEEKLFF
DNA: TGTGCCAGCAGCTTAGCTCCAGGGTCGGCCTATGAGGAAAAACTGTTTTTT

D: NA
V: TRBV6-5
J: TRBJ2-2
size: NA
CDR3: CASSYSVGQLAGELFF
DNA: TGTGCCAGCAGTTACTCGGTGGGGCAGCTGGCCGGGGAGCTGTTTTTT

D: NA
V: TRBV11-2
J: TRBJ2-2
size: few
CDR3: CASSLVDTGELFF
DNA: TGTGCCAGCAGCTTAGTCGACACCGGGGAGCTGTTTTTT

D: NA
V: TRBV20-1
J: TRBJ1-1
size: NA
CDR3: CSARRDTEAFF
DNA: TGCAGTGCTAGGCGGGACACTGAAGCTTTCTTT

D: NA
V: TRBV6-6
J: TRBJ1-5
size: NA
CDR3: CASSYTQGRGQPQHF
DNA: TGTGCCAGCAGTTACACCCAGGGGCGAGGACAGCCCCAGCATTTT

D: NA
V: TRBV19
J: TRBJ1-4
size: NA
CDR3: CASTPRVLNEKLFF
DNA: TGTGCCAGTACCCCCCGGGTCTTGAATGAAAAACTGTTTTTT

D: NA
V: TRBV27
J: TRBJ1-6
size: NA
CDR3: CASSSGYNSPLHF
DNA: TGTGCCAGCAGTTCGGGTTATAATTCACCCCTCCACTTT

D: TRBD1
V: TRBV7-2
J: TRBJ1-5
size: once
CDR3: CASSSGTGNQPQHF
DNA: TGTGCCAGCAGTTCCGGGACAGGGAATCAGCCCCAGCATTTT

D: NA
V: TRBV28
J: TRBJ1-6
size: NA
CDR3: CASSSDSPLHF
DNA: TGTGCCAGCAGTTCAGATTCACCCCTCCACTTT

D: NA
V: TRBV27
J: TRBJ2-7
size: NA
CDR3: CASSLGGNRGEQYF
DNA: TGTGCCAGCAGTTTAGGGGGGAATCGGGGCGAGCAGTACTTC

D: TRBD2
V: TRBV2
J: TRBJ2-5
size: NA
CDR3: CASSEEGSSGSSQETQYF
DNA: TGTGCCAGCAGTGAAGAAGGTTCTAGCGGGAGTTCCCAAGAGACCCAGTACTTC